The present T cell receptor beta chain was sequenced within a study of OX40 agonist ivuxolimab in advanced cancers. The CDR3 spans 12 residues. Trimming took off 3 bases at V and 4 bases at J, with 6 bases between the two ends. CDR1 MDHEN and CDR2 SYDVKM come from the germline V gene. The study's findings and limits: Compared with others, partial responders at 0.1-3.0 mg/kg displayed clonal expansion among the lowest.

Produced via immunoSEQ multiplex PCR; TCRdb's table is partial and in-frame only. The table records about 120,000 clones, more than 80% of them present only once. Comment on this clone: Its antigen is still unknown.

The clonotype originates from an adult with an advanced solid tumor such as melanoma, head and neck, liver or kidney cancer. Sequences were derived from CD4+ or CD8+ T cells sorted from blood, sampled in a trial of the OX40 agonist ivuxolimab. The chain couples TRBV28 to TRBJ1-2; TRBD1 might be the D (6 bases). As DNA, the CDR3 is TGTGCCAGCAGTTTGGGGGCCTATGGCTACACCTTC. It translates to CASSLGAYGYTF.